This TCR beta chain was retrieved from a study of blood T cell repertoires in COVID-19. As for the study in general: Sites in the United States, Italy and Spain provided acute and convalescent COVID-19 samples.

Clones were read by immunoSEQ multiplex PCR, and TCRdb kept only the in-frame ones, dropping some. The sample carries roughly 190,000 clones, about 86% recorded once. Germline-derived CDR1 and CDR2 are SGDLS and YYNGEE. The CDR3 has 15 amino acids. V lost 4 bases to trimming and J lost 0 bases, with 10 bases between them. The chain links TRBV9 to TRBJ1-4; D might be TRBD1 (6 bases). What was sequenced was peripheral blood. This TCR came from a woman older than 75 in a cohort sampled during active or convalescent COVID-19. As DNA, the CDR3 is TGTGCCAGCAGCCTCAGGGGAACAACTAATGAAAAACTGTTTTTT. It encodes CASSLRGTTNEKLFF.